A selection of T cell receptor beta chains follows, all from one sample in a study of T cell responses to AZD1222 COVID-19 vaccine. Only in-frame clones appear in the TCRdb table, and some are missing; sequencing was by immunoSEQ multiplex PCR. The data hold approximately 100,000 clones, with 75% to 95% observed a single time. The sample here was peripheral blood, taken on day 0 of AZD1222 vaccination. These TCRs come from an adult in good health. Each CDR3 is given with its conserved first and last residue. D genes are given only for firm matches. The listing skips clone size in some rows; elsewhere it reads once, few, many or a size class.

J: TRBJ1-1
D: NA
V: TRBV6-5
size: NA
CDR3: CASRKGVLAEAFF
DNA: TGTGCCAGCCGAAAAGGGGTTTTAGCTGAAGCTTTCTTT

J: TRBJ2-7
D: TRBD2
V: TRBV7-9
size: NA
CDR3: CASSRSGTSVGEQYF
DNA: TGTGCCAGCAGCCGATCCGGGACTAGCGTTGGCGAGCAGTACTTC

J: TRBJ2-3
D: TRBD2
V: TRBV6-5
size: NA
CDR3: CASRGAGGNTDTQYF
DNA: TGTGCCAGCAGGGGAGCGGGAGGGAACACAGATACGCAGTATTTT

J: TRBJ1-2
D: NA
V: TRBV30
size: NA
CDR3: CACTNSHNYGYTF
DNA: TGTGCCTGCACAAACAGCCATAACTATGGCTACACCTTC

J: TRBJ1-2
D: NA
V: TRBV7-2
size: NA
CDR3: CASSQRAGSEGGYTF
DNA: TGTGCCAGCAGCCAGAGGGCGGGAAGTGAAGGTGGCTACACCTTC

J: TRBJ1-4
D: TRBD1
V: TRBV9
size: NA
CDR3: CASSVTGGEEKLFF
DNA: TGTGCCAGCAGCGTGACAGGGGGAGAAGAAAAACTGTTTTTT

J: TRBJ2-3
D: TRBD1
V: TRBV7-2
size: NA
CDR3: CASSLHRGPTDTQYF
DNA: TGTGCCAGCAGCTTACACAGGGGGCCCACAGATACGCAGTATTTT

J: TRBJ2-7
D: NA
V: TRBV7-2
size: NA
CDR3: CASSTGSSPYEQYF
DNA: TGTGCCAGCAGCACTGGGTCCTCTCCCTACGAGCAGTACTTC

J: TRBJ2-3
D: TRBD1
V: TRBV4-1
size: NA
CDR3: CASSQDRTGKPDTQYF
DNA: TGCGCCAGCAGCCAAGATCGGACAGGGAAACCAGATACGCAGTATTTT

J: TRBJ2-7
D: TRBD2
V: TRBV25-1
size: NA
CDR3: CASSGPGLGNYEQYF
DNA: TGTGCCAGCAGTGGACCGGGACTAGGGAACTACGAGCAGTACTTC

J: TRBJ2-7
D: NA
V: TRBV11-2
size: NA
CDR3: CASSSAAHHTYEQYF
DNA: TGTGCCAGCAGCTCCGCGGCCCATCACACCTACGAGCAGTACTTC

J: TRBJ2-1
D: TRBD2
V: TRBV3-1/TRBV3-2
size: once
CDR3: CASSPGTSHNEQFF
DNA: TGTGCCAGCAGCCCCGGGACTAGCCACAATGAGCAGTTCTTC

J: TRBJ2-1
D: TRBD1
V: TRBV4-3
size: NA
CDR3: CASSQKQGTSSYNEQFF
DNA: TGCGCCAGCAGCCAAAAACAGGGGACCAGCTCCTACAATGAGCAGTTCTTC

J: TRBJ2-3
D: TRBD2
V: TRBV6-5
size: NA
CDR3: CASRLAGSNTDTQYF
DNA: TGTGCCAGCAGGCTAGCGGGATCGAACACAGATACGCAGTATTTT

J: TRBJ2-6
D: TRBD2
V: TRBV24-1
size: NA
CDR3: CATSANRVAGVSGANVLTF
DNA: TGTGCCACCAGTGCCAACAGGGTAGCGGGAGTATCTGGGGCCAACGTCCTGACTTTC

J: TRBJ1-2
D: NA
V: TRBV6-5
size: NA
CDR3: CASSPQRKYGYTF
DNA: TGTGCCAGCAGTCCCCAGAGGAAGTATGGCTACACCTTC

J: TRBJ2-7
D: TRBD2
V: TRBV10-3
size: NA
CDR3: CAIGVTFSGATSYEQYF
DNA: TGTGCCATCGGCGTGACCTTTAGCGGGGCAACCTCCTACGAGCAGTACTTC

J: TRBJ2-2
D: TRBD2
V: TRBV4-3
size: NA
CDR3: CASSQDPGTSGKAYTGELFF
DNA: TGCGCCAGCAGCCAAGATCCCGGGACTAGCGGGAAGGCGTACACCGGGGAGCTGTTTTTT

J: TRBJ2-7
D: NA
V: TRBV9
size: NA
CDR3: CASSVGAGQGGYEQYF
DNA: TGTGCCAGCAGCGTAGGAGCAGGGCAGGGAGGTTACGAGCAGTACTTC

J: TRBJ2-7
D: TRBD2
V: TRBV28
size: NA
CDR3: CASSSPSTSGSNEQYF
DNA: TGTGCCAGCAGTTCCCCCTCTACTAGCGGGAGTAACGAGCAGTACTTC

J: TRBJ1-2
D: NA
V: TRBV12-3/TRBV12-4
size: NA
CDR3: CASSYTTGWGYTF
DNA: TGTGCCAGCAGTTACACAACAGGGTGGGGCTACACCTTC

J: TRBJ2-7
D: TRBD2
V: TRBV2
size: NA
CDR3: CASSTSGTSSYEQYF
DNA: TGTGCCAGCAGTACTAGCGGGACGAGCTCCTACGAGCAGTACTTC

J: TRBJ2-7
D: NA
V: TRBV7-2
size: few
CDR3: CASSLGFGAQYEQYF
DNA: TGTGCCAGCAGCTTAGGTTTTGGGGCCCAATACGAGCAGTACTTC

J: TRBJ2-7
D: TRBD1
V: TRBV5-1
size: NA
CDR3: CASRTGQGYEQYF
DNA: TGCGCCAGCAGGACGGGACAGGGCTACGAGCAGTACTTC

J: TRBJ2-7
D: TRBD1
V: TRBV28
size: NA
CDR3: CASSLFGQGIYEQYF
DNA: TGTGCCAGCAGTTTATTTGGACAGGGGATCTACGAGCAGTACTTC

J: TRBJ2-7
D: NA
V: TRBV30
size: NA
CDR3: CAWSVQAGYEQYF
DNA: TGTGCCTGGAGTGTACAAGCCGGGTACGAGCAGTACTTC

J: TRBJ2-7
D: NA
V: TRBV5-4
size: NA
CDR3: CASSPYVGSYEQYF
DNA: TGTGCCAGCAGCCCGTATGTAGGATCCTACGAGCAGTACTTC

J: TRBJ1-1
D: NA
V: TRBV6-2/TRBV6-3
size: NA
CDR3: CASSFTMGTEAFF
DNA: TGTGCCAGCAGTTTTACCATGGGGACTGAAGCTTTCTTT

J: TRBJ1-5
D: NA
V: TRBV7-2
size: once
CDR3: CASSLQGNQPQHF
DNA: TGTGCCAGCAGCCTCCAAGGGAATCAGCCCCAGCATTTT

J: TRBJ1-3
D: NA
V: TRBV6-5
size: NA
CDR3: CASRGSGNTIYF
DNA: TGTGCCAGCAGAGGATCCGGAAACACCATATATTTT

J: TRBJ1-2
D: NA
V: TRBV3-1/TRBV3-2
size: few
CDR3: CASSQEYRATTF
DNA: TGTGCCAGCAGCCAAGAATACAGGGCCACCACCTTC

J: TRBJ2-5
D: NA
V: TRBV7-8
size: NA
CDR3: CASSPVKGETQYF
DNA: TGTGCCAGCAGCCCGGTGAAAGGCGAGACCCAGTACTTC

J: TRBJ1-4
D: NA
V: TRBV2
size: NA
CDR3: CATGGTLATNEKLFF
DNA: TGTGCCACGGGGGGGACACTCGCAACTAATGAAAAACTGTTTTTT

J: TRBJ2-7
D: NA
V: TRBV18
size: NA
CDR3: CASSVGVSYEQYF
DNA: TGTGCCAGCTCAGTGGGCGTCTCCTACGAGCAGTACTTC

J: TRBJ2-7
D: NA
V: TRBV3-1/TRBV3-2
size: NA
CDR3: CASSLAGISYEQYF
DNA: TGTGCCAGCAGCTTGGCGGGGATCTCCTACGAGCAGTACTTC

J: TRBJ2-5
D: NA
V: TRBV28
size: NA
CDR3: CASSRDSRLLWGGETQYF
DNA: TGTGCCAGCAGTAGGGACAGCCGACTCCTCTGGGGAGGGGAGACCCAGTACTTC

J: TRBJ1-1
D: NA
V: TRBV29-1
size: few
CDR3: CSVGRGNTEAFF
DNA: TGCAGCGTTGGTCGGGGGAACACTGAAGCTTTCTTT

J: TRBJ1-5
D: NA
V: TRBV28
size: NA
CDR3: CASSFPGSQPQHF
DNA: TGTGCCAGCAGTTTCCCAGGTAGTCAGCCCCAGCATTTT

J: TRBJ2-5
D: TRBD2
V: TRBV2
size: NA
CDR3: CASGNPSGGGQETQYF
DNA: TGTGCCAGCGGAAACCCTAGCGGGGGTGGGCAAGAGACCCAGTACTTC

J: TRBJ2-3
D: NA
V: TRBV27
size: NA
CDR3: CASSKVSLSTDTQYF
DNA: TGTGCCAGCTCAAAGGTCAGCCTAAGCACAGATACGCAGTATTTT

J: TRBJ2-1
D: NA
V: TRBV6-1
size: NA
CDR3: CASSETGFSYNEQFF
DNA: TGTGCCAGCAGTGAAACAGGGTTCTCCTACAATGAGCAGTTCTTC

J: TRBJ2-3
D: TRBD1
V: TRBV27
size: NA
CDR3: CASRGTGRGTDTQYF
DNA: TGTGCCAGCAGGGGGACAGGGAGAGGGACAGATACGCAGTATTTT

J: TRBJ2-7
D: NA
V: TRBV29-1
size: NA
CDR3: CSVGAGNEQYF
DNA: TGCAGCGTTGGGGCGGGGAACGAGCAGTACTTC

J: TRBJ1-2
D: NA
V: TRBV5-4
size: NA
CDR3: CASSFGAEVGYTF
DNA: TGTGCCAGCAGCTTCGGGGCGGAGGTGGGCTACACCTTC

J: TRBJ2-1
D: TRBD2
V: TRBV30
size: NA
CDR3: CAWNRAGVPYNEQFF
DNA: TGTGCCTGGAATCGGGCGGGAGTCCCCTACAATGAGCAGTTCTTC

J: TRBJ2-7
D: TRBD2
V: TRBV10-3
size: NA
CDR3: CAISSHASGSAYEQYF
DNA: TGTGCCATCAGTTCTCACGCTAGCGGGAGTGCCTACGAGCAGTACTTC

J: TRBJ2-2
D: NA
V: TRBV19
size: NA
CDR3: CASSGATNTGELFF
DNA: TGTGCCAGTAGTGGGGCAACGAACACCGGGGAGCTGTTTTTT